Ten or more counts support the clone carrying this TCR beta chain. Its cognate antigen is unknown. TCRdb used MiXCR to reprocess the 5' RACE reads, holding one entry per CDR3 protein. The sample has approximately 540,000 distinct CDR3 sequences; 12% are singletons. Germline CDR1 SGHAT, CDR2 FQNNGV. Deletions cut 4 bases from V and 3 bases from J, with 22 bases between. CDR3 size: 17 residues. This sample was included in a study of CD8 T cells in ankylosing spondylitis. Study findings and constraints: Past studies reported some motif variants in reactive arthritis synovial fluid and blood. Seven to nine highly homologous variants formed a TCR beta motif that appeared characteristic of ankylosing spondylitis blood.

Sequences were obtained from blood, either unsorted or a sorted T cell fraction (not recorded which). The source is a male donor with ankylosing spondylitis. The V call is TRBV11-2, the J call TRBJ2-7; D possibly uses TRBD1 or TRBD2 (5 bases each). CDR3 coding DNA: TGTGCCAGCAGCTCAGTCCTGGGACCCCGCCTTGTCTACGAGCAGTACTTC. It codes for CASSSVLGPRLVYEQYF.